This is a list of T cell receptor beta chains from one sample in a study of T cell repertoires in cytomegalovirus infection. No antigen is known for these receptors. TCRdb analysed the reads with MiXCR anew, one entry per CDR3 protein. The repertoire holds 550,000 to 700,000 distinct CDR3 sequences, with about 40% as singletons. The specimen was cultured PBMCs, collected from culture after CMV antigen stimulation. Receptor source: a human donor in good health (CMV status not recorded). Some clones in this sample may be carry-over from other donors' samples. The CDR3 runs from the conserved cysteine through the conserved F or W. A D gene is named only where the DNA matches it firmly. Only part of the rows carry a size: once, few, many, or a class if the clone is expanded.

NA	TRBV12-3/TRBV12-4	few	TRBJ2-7	TGTGCCAGCAGTTTCCTAGGGCTTCTGGAGCAGTACTTC	CASSFLGLLEQYF
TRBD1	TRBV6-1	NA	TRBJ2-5	TGTGCCAGCAAATTTTGGGGCAGGGGGCCGGAGACCCAGTACTTC	CASKFWGRGPETQYF
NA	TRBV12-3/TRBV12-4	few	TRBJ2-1	TGTGCCAGCAGTTCCTCGGAGGGATATGATGAGCAGTTCTTC	CASSSSEGYDEQFF
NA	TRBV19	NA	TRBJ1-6	TGTGCCAGTAGTATAGATCCGGGTTACTCACCCCTCCACTTT	CASSIDPGYSPLHF
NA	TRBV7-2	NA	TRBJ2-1	TGTGCCAGCAGACGCACTCCCTCAGAGCAGTTCTTC	CASRRTPSEQFF
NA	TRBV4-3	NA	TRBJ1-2	TGCGCCAGCAGCCAAGACCGGGGAAGCAACTATGGCTACACCTTC	CASSQDRGSNYGYTF
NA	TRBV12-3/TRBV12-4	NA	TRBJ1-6	TGTGCCAGCTCCCGTGGGGCGTGGGATTCACCCCTCCACTTT	CASSRGAWDSPLHF
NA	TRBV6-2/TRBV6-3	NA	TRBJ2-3	TGTGCCAGCAGTCCTGTGTTGGCGGCCTACACAGATACGCAGTATTTT	CASSPVLAAYTDTQYF
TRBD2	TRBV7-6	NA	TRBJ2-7	TGTGCCAGCAGCAGTAGCGGGTTGGGGGAGAGCGAGCAGTACTTC	CASSSSGLGESEQYF
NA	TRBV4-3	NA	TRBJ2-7	TGCGCCAGCAGCCCAGAGATGGGGGTTTCCTACGAGCAGTACTTC	CASSPEMGVSYEQYF
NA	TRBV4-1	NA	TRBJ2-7	TGCGCCAGCAGCCCTACAGGGTCTCACGAGCAGTACTTC	CASSPTGSHEQYF
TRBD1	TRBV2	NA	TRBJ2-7	TGTGCCAGCAGTGAACCCGGGACAGGGGTCGACTACGAGCAGTACTTC	CASSEPGTGVDYEQYF
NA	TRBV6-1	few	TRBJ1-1	TGTGCCAGCAGTGGGGCGGTCAGACTCGCTGAAGCTTTCTTT	CASSGAVRLAEAFF
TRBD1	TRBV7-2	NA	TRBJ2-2	TGTGCCAGCAGCTCCCAAGGGGGCGGAGCCGGGGAGCTGTTTTTT	CASSSQGGGAGELFF
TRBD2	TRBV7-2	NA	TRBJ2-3	TGTGCCAGCAGCTTAGCGCCTAGCGGGGGGGGGGAGCCCGCAGATACGCAGTATTTT	CASSLAPSGGGEPADTQYF
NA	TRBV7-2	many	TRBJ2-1	TGTGCCAGCAGCAGCCAACTAGGCAATGAGCAGTTCTTC	CASSSQLGNEQFF
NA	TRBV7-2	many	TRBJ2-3	TGTGCCAGCAGCCGACGGAGCTTAGATCGGTGGGGCACAGATACGCAGTATTTT	CASSRRSLDRWGTDTQYF
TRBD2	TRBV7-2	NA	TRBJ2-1	TGTGCCAGCAGCTTAACCCAGACTAGCGGGAGGGCCGGGGAGCAGTTCTTC	CASSLTQTSGRAGEQFF
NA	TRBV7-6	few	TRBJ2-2	TGTGCCAGCAGCTTAGCGATGCAATACGGGGAGCTGTTTTTT	CASSLAMQYGELFF
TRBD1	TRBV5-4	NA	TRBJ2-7	TGTGCCAGCAGCCTCGAGGGGGCTCCGGCGCTCTACGAGCAGTACTTC	CASSLEGAPALYEQYF
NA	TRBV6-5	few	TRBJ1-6	TGTGCCAGCAGCCCCCGGCCTTGGGGGAAGAATAATTCACCCCTCCACTTT	CASSPRPWGKNNSPLHF
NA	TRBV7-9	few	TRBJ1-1	TGTGCCAGCAGCCCCACGGGGGATGAAGCTTTCTTT	CASSPTGDEAFF
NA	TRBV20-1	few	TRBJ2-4	TGCAGTGCGGACCAACGTGGGGGGCGGCGTGCCATTCAGTACTTC	CSADQRGGRRAIQYF
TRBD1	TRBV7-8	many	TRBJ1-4	TGTGCCAGCAGCCCTCAGGGGGCGGGAGAAAAACTGTTTTTT	CASSPQGAGEKLFF
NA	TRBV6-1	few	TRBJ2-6	TGTGCCAGCAGTTATTTTGGGACTGGGGCCAACGTCCTGACTTTC	CASSYFGTGANVLTF
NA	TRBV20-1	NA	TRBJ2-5	TGCAGTGCTAGGGGTCTTGGGGAGCAAGAGACCCAGTACTTC	CSARGLGEQETQYF
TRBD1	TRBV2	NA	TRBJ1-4	TGTGCCAGCAGTGGGGAGGGGGCGTCTGAAAAACTGTTTTTT	CASSGEGASEKLFF
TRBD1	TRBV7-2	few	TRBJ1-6	TGTGCCAGCAGCTCCCTCCGAGGGGGGACAGAAAATTCACCCCTCCACTTT	CASSSLRGGTENSPLHF
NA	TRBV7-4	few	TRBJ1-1	TGTGCCACGGGGGCGAACACTGAAGCTTTCTTT	CATGANTEAFF
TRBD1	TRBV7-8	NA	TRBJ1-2	TGTGCCAGCAGCGTACAGGGGGGTGGCTACACCTTC	CASSVQGGGYTF
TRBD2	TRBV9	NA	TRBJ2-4	TGTGCCAGCAGCTGCCCTAGCGGGGTAGCCAAAAACATTCAGTACTTC	CASSCPSGVAKNIQYF
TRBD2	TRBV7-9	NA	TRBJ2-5	TGTGCCAGCAGCACGGGACTAGCGGGCGCAGAGACCCAGTACTTC	CASSTGLAGAETQYF
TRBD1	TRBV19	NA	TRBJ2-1	TGTGCCAGTAGTATACGCGGCACAGGGGGACGTTATGAGCAGTTCTTC	CASSIRGTGGRYEQFF
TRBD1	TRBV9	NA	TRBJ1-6	TGTGCCAGCGCGCCAACAGGGGCTGGTTCACCCCTCCACTTT	CASAPTGAGSPLHF
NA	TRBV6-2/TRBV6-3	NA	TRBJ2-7	TGTGCCAGCAGTTACGGGGGCGAGCAGTACTTC	CASSYGGEQYF
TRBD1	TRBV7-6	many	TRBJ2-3	TGTGCCAGCAGCTCTTCCGGGACAGCGGGCACAGATACGCAGTATTTT	CASSSSGTAGTDTQYF
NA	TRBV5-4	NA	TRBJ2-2	TGTGCCAGCAGCCCCCAGGGACCTAGCGCCGGGGAGCTGTTTTTT	CASSPQGPSAGELFF
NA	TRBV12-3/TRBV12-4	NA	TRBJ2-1	TGTGCCAGCAGTTTTCGTTCCCGGGGCTCCTACAATGAGCAGTTCTTC	CASSFRSRGSYNEQFF
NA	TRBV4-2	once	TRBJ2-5	TGTGCCAGCAGCTCGATTACCCGGGACTACCAAGAGACCCAGTACTTC	CASSSITRDYQETQYF
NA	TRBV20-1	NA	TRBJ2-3	TGCAGTGCTAGAGATCTGAGCACAGATACGCAGTATTTT	CSARDLSTDTQYF
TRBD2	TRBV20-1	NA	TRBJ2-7	TGCAGTGCTAGAGATTTGACTAGCATCGACGAGCAGTACTTC	CSARDLTSIDEQYF
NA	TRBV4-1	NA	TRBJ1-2	TGCGCCAGCAGCCAAGAACAGACAGCCAACTATGGCTACACCTTC	CASSQEQTANYGYTF
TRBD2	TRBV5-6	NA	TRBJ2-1	TGTGCCAGCAGCCCGGGAGCGGGAAGAAGGGAGGGTGTACAGTTCTTC	CASSPGAGRREGVQFF
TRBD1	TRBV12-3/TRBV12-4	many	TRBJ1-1	TGTGCCAGCACCTTACAGGGGCGGACTGAAGCTTTCTTT	CASTLQGRTEAFF
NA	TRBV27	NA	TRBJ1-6	TGTGCCAGTTCCTTAACAGGATTGGGTTCACCCCTCCACTTT	CASSLTGLGSPLHF
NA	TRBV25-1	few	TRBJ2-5	TGTGCCAGCAGTGAACCCAGGGAAGAGACCCAGTACTTC	CASSEPREETQYF
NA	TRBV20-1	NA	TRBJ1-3	TGCAGTGCTAGACGAATCTCTGGAAACACCATATATTTT	CSARRISGNTIYF
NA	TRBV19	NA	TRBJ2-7	TGTGCCAGTGCCGGGCCCTACGAGCAGTACTTC	CASAGPYEQYF
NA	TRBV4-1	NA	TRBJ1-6	TGCGCCAGCAGCCAAGAACGACAGGCCTATTCACCCCTCCACTTT	CASSQERQAYSPLHF
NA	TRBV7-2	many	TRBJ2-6	TGTGCCAGCACCACCAGAACACCCCTTACTGGGGCCAACGTCCTGACTTTC	CASTTRTPLTGANVLTF
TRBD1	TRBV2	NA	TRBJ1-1	TGTGCCAGCAGCCCAGGACAGGGCTTCACTGAAGCTTTCTTT	CASSPGQGFTEAFF
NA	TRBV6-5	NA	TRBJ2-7	TGTGCCAGCAGTCCCCCCGGCCCAGGGGTGGCCTACGAGCAGTACTTC	CASSPPGPGVAYEQYF
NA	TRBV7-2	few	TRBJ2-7	TGTGCCAGCAGCCGGGACTCGACGAACACCTACGAGCAGTACTTC	CASSRDSTNTYEQYF
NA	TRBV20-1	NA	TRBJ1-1	TGCAGTGCTAGGGGGGGATCCGGGAGCACTGAAGCTTTCTTT	CSARGGSGSTEAFF
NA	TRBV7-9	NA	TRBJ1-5	TGTGCCAGCGGGGGGGGTAGTCAGCCCCAGCATTTT	CASGGGSQPQHF
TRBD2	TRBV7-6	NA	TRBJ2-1	TGTGCCAGCAGCTTAGCGGGAGGGATAGATGAGCAGTTCTTC	CASSLAGGIDEQFF
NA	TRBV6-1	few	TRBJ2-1	TGTGCCAGCAGGGAGAGATCGGGGGAGCAGTTCTTC	CASRERSGEQFF
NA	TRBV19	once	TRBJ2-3	TGTGCCAGTCGGGACTTCCCGAAATACACAGATACGCAGTATTTT	CASRDFPKYTDTQYF
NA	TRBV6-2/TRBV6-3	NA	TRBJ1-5	TGTGCCAGCACACTGGACAGTACCAATCAGCCCCAGCATTTT	CASTLDSTNQPQHF
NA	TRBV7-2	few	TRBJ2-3	TGTGCCAGCGGAGGACAGCGCACAGATACGCAGTATTTT	CASGGQRTDTQYF